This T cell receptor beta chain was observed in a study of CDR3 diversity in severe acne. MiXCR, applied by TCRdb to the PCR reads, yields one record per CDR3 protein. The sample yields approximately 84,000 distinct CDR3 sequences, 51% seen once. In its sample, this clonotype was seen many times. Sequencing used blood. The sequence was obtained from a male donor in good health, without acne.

CDR3 DNA: TGTGCCAGCGTTTTCGACACTGTAGCCAAAAACATTCAGTACTTC. Translation gives CASVFDTVAKNIQYF. This rearrangement joins TRBV2 to TRBJ2-4; D unclear. V was shortened by 8 bases and J by 0 bases, with 14 bases between the two germline ends. The CDR3 is 15 amino acids. Germline V gene data show CDR1 as SNHLY and CDR2 as FYNNEI.